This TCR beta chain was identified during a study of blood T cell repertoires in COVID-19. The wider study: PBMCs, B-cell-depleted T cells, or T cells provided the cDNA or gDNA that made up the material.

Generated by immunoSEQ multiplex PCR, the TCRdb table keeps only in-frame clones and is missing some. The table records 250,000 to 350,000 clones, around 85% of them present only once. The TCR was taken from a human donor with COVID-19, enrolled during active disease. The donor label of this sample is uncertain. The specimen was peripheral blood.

The DNA of the CDR3 is TGTGCCTGGAGGATACAGGGGGCTGAAGCTTTCTTT. This sequence encodes CAWRIQGAEAFF. The genes are TRBV30 and TRBJ1-1, with 8 bases that match TRBD1. The length of the CDR3 is 12 residues. The trim removed 3 bases at V and 6 bases at J, leaving 3 bases unmatched. Germline CDR1 and CDR2: GTSNPN and SVGIG (reference sequence).